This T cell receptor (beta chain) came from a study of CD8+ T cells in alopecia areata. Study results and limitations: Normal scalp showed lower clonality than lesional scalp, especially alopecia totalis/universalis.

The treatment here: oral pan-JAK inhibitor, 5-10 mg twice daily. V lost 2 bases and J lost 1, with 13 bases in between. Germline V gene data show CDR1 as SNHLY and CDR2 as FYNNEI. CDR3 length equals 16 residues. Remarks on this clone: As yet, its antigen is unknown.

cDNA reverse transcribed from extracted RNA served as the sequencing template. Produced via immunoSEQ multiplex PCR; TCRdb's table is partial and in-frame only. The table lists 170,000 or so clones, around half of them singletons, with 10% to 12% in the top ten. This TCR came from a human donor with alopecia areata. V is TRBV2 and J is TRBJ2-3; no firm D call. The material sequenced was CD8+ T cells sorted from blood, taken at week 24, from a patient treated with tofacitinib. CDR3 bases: TGTGCCAGCAGTGAACTGGTTAGCAGAGGCACAGATACGCAGTATTTT. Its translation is CASSELVSRGTDTQYF.